One and the same sample provided the 11 T cell receptor beta chains below, sequenced in a study of type 1 and type 2 diabetes patients. Amplification started from genomic DNA. Multiplex PCR with 30 forward and 13 reverse primers amplified the TCR beta CDR3. TCRdb called the multiplex PCR reads again in MiXCR, with one record for every CDR3 protein. In the table there are approximately 260,000 distinct CDR3 sequences, around 50% of which are singletons. The sequenced material came from peripheral blood mononuclear cells (PBMCs). The receptors shown here come from a young man with type 2 diabetes.

This clonotype was seen ten or more times. The rearrangement links TRBV19 to TRBJ1-1, with unresolved D. Trimming took off 7 bases at V and 0 bases at J, with 9 bases between the two ends. The germline CDR1 and CDR2 sequences are LNHDA and SQIVND (reference sequence). The CDR3 extends over 13 amino acids. CDR3 DNA sequence: TGTGCCAGTATCGGCAGCCTGAACACTGAAGCTTTCTTT. This encodes CASIGSLNTEAFF.

This clonotype was counted only a few times. The chain uses TRBV19 and TRBJ1-5, with no clear D. The CDR3 extends over 15 amino acids. Trimming left V 3 bases short and J 3 bases short, with 12 bases between. The germline CDR1 and CDR2 sequences are LNHDA and SQIVND (reference sequence). The CDR3 sequence: CASSIGWGVNQPQHF. The CDR3 DNA follows: TGTGCCAGTAGTATTGGGTGGGGAGTCAATCAGCCCCAGCATTTT.

A few counts support this clonotype. The chain couples TRBV7-8 to TRBJ1-4, with TRBD1 matching 7 bases. The germline gives CDR1 SGHVS, CDR2 FQNEAQ. Trimming cost V 5 bases and J 5 bases; bases outside gene matches: 11. This CDR3 region has 16 residues. The CDR3 protein is CASSTNGQGVNEKLFF. For the CDR3, the DNA is TGTGCCAGCAGCACAAATGGCCAGGGGGTGAATGAAAAACTGTTTTTT.

A few counts support this clonotype. This rearrangement joins TRBV9 to TRBJ1-2; D not certain. This CDR3 region has 16 residues. Germline V lookup: CDR1 SGDLS, CDR2 YYNGEE. Trimming cost V 1 base and J 0 bases, with 13 bases left between them. The CDR3 coding sequence is TGTGCCAGCAGCGTATCCTCCCACAGAGCTAACTATGGCTACACCTTC. The encoded protein is CASSVSSHRANYGYTF.

This clonotype has only a few counts. The chain employs TRBV24-1 and TRBJ2-1, with D maybe TRBD2 (5 bases). With 10 bases removed from V and 4 bases from J, the gap between germline ends came to 13 bases. This CDR3 is 13 amino acids long. The germline gives CDR1 KGHDR, CDR2 SFDVKD. The CDR3 DNA reads as TGTGCCACAACGGACTCCGGATACAATGAGCAGTTCTTC. This sequence encodes CATTDSGYNEQFF.

This clonotype came up a few times. One end of the junction is discordant with germline, which a read error may explain. The gene calls are TRBV4-1 and TRBJ2-7; tentatively, D is TRBD1 (5 bases). In germline, CDR1 is MGHRA, CDR2 YSYEKL. This CDR3 has 14 residues. The DNA of the CDR3 is TGCGCCAGCAGTCAAGGGGCAAGCACCTACGAGCAGTACTTC. It yields the protein CASSQGASTYEQYF.

This clonotype showed up many times. The chain combines TRBV7-6 with TRBJ2-3; D may be TRBD2 (6 bases). The CDR3 has 14 residues. The V end was cut by 1 base, the J end by 5 bases, with 10 bases between. Germline loops: CDR1 SGHVS, CDR2 FNYEAQ. CDR3 in amino acids: CASSLEPSEDTQYF. The CDR3 coding sequence is TGTGCCAGCAGCTTAGAGCCTAGCGAAGATACGCAGTATTTT.

By share, this clonotype counts as medium-sized. The V and J genes are TRBV2 and TRBJ2-5, with 8 bases that match TRBD1. Germline CDR1 reads SNHLY; CDR2 reads FYNNEI. J lost 4 bases, V lost 5 bases, and 6 bases had no gene match. This CDR3 region has 14 residues. Here the CDR3 DNA reads TGTGCCAGCAGTCCTGGGACAGGACCAGAGACCCAGTACTTC. This translates into CASSPGTGPETQYF.

This clonotype was seen more than once but under ten times. CDR3 bases: TGCAGTGCTAGAAGACTGACTTACGAGCAGTACTTC. It codes for CSARRLTYEQYF. This chain links TRBV20-1 with TRBJ2-7; no definite D call. The V and J ends lost 2 bases and 4 bases respectively, with 9 bases between them. The CDR3 is made up of 12 amino acids. Germline CDR1 and CDR2: DFQATT and SNEGSKA (reference sequence).

The chain has TRBV7-3 and TRBJ1-2; no definite D call. CDR1 SGHTA and CDR2 FQGTGA come from the germline V gene. CDR3 size: 11 residues. The germline V and J ends were trimmed by 6 bases and 7 bases, with 9 bases remaining between them. The CDR3 reads CASRVAGGYTF. The DNA for the CDR3 is TGTGCCAGCAGGGTGGCCGGTGGCTACACCTTC.

This clonotype has only a few counts. The chain has TRBV7-8 and TRBJ1-2; tentative D call: TRBD1 (6 bases). This CDR3 region has 15 residues. Trimming removed 5 bases from V and 8 bases from J, with 21 bases in between. Germline CDR1 and CDR2: SGHVS and FQNEAQ. The CDR3: CASSPDSVWTMGYTF. The CDR3 DNA reads as TGTGCCAGCAGCCCGGACAGCGTTTGGACTATGGGCTACACCTTC.